Listed here is a single TCR beta chain. Antigen: not known. This entry belongs to a study of post-analysis software for immune sequencing data. Study results and caveats: When patients were compared with controls, 5 or 6 TRBV segments were more frequent, TRBV5-6, TRBV5-1 and TRBV20-1 among them. Samples from one preparation batch, clustered by F measure, grouped strongly together.

Unique molecular identifiers featured in each of the TCR beta cDNA libraries. With about 0.95 to 10 million T cells as the source, a few hundred thousand cDNA molecules resulted. TCRdb reprocessed the PCR reads via MiXCR and lists one record per CDR3 protein. The top ten clones hold 9% to 14% of a sample with about 460,000 distinct CDR3 sequences, roughly 46% of them seen once. V gave up 8 bases and J gave up 7 bases, with 20 bases separating them. CDR3 length: 14 residues. Germline V gene sequence: CDR1 LNHDA, CDR2 SQIVND (reference sequence). The source material was blood. The chain carries TRBV19 and TRBJ1-2; D ambiguous. The sequence came from a girl aged 10 to 17 with multiple sclerosis. CDR3 protein: CASLGSGKSIGYTF. CDR3 nucleotide sequence: TGTGCCAGTTTGGGTTCAGGCAAGTCAATTGGCTACACCTTC. The full variable domain, rest sourced from reference TRBV19 and TRBJ1-2, is DGGITQSPKYLFRKEGQNVTLSCEQNLNHDAMYWYRQDPGQGLRLIYYSQIVNDFQKGDIAEGYSVSREKKESFPLTVTSAQKNPTAFYLCASLGSGKSIGYTFGSGTRLTVV.